This record covers a single T cell receptor (beta chain). Sequenced by immunoSEQ multiplex PCR; TCRdb stores in-frame clones only, minus some. The table records 350,000 to 550,000 clones, approximately 90% of them present only once. These data belong to a study of blood T cell repertoires in COVID-19. This sequence was found in a woman aged 18-35 years with acute COVID-19. Sequences were obtained from PBMCs or T cells enriched from blood (not recorded which).

CDR3 sequence (DNA): TGTGCCAGTAGTATAAATGGGCAGGGAGGGTATCAGCCCCAGCATTTT. This translates into CASSINGQGGYQPQHF. This sequence joins TRBV19 and TRBJ1-5, with D perhaps matching TRBD1 (5 bases). The CDR3 runs to 16 residues. Germline V lookup: CDR1 LNHDA, CDR2 SQIVND (reference sequence). Trimming took 2 bases from V and 5 from J, leaving 16 bases between them.